The 7 T cell receptor beta chains presented below share a single source sample, sequenced in a study of cytomegalovirus exposure and HLA in healthy donors. Researchers ran the PCR with 60 Vbeta and 13 Jbeta primers. Profiling relied on immunoSEQ multiplex PCR, and the TCRdb table lists in-frame clones only, not all of them. The table records 90,000 to 100,000 clones, around four fifths of them present only once. Material for sequencing was PBMCs. Source of these receptors: a woman between 35 and 50 years old in good health and CMV-seronegative.

This clone has just a few counts. The J gene is TRBJ1-5, the V gene TRBV15; D perhaps matches TRBD1 (5 bases). The CDR3 runs to 13 residues. Germline CDR1 and CDR2: LNHNV and YYDKDF (reference sequence). V shed 1 base and J shed 7 bases, with 8 bases lying between them. The CDR3 sequence: CATSRGGVQPQHF. For the CDR3, the DNA is TGTGCCACCAGCAGAGGGGGCGTACAGCCCCAGCATTTT.

The V call is TRBV5-6, the J call TRBJ1-6; no reliable D call. V lost 1 base and J lost 8, with 10 bases in between. The CDR3 extends over 14 amino acids. Looked up from germline, CDR1 is SGHDT and CDR2 is YYEEEE. CDR3 DNA: TGTGCCAGCAGCTTGAACAGTGGGCATTCACCCCTCCACTTT. Protein sequence: CASSLNSGHSPLHF.

The chain has TRBV27 and TRBJ1-4, with 7 bases fitting TRBD1. This CDR3 region has 14 residues. In germline, CDR1 is MNHEY, CDR2 SMNVEV (reference sequence). V lost 5 bases to trimming and J lost 5 bases; unmatched junction nucleotides: 5. For the CDR3, the DNA is TGTGCCAGCAGTCCGGGACAGCTAAATGAAAAACTGTTTTTT. This codes for CASSPGQLNEKLFF.

The rearrangement joins TRBV27 to TRBJ2-2; D remains unclear. V lost 1 base to trimming and J lost 4 bases, with 4 bases between them. CDR3 length: 13 residues. Germline V gene data show CDR1 as MNHEY and CDR2 as SMNVEV (reference sequence). CDR3 in amino acids: CASSLYLTGELFF. DNA of the CDR3: TGTGCCAGCAGTTTATATCTCACCGGGGAGCTGTTTTTT.

V and J are TRBV29-1 and TRBJ1-4; TRBD1 matches 9 bases. V was clipped by 5 bases and J by 7 bases; unmatched bases: 8. The CDR3 spans 14 residues. Germline V gene sequence: CDR1 SQVTM, CDR2 ANQGSEA. CDR3: CSVPGTGNGEKLFF. The CDR3 DNA reads TGCAGCGTTCCCGGGACAGGGAATGGTGAAAAACTGTTTTTT.

This clone was observed a few times. The gene calls are TRBV5-1 and TRBJ2-7, with 8 bases that match TRBD1. CDR1 and CDR2 (germline): SGHRS, YFSETQ. Losses at the gene ends were 6 bases for V and 2 bases for J; bases not matched to a gene: 7. The length of the CDR3 is 14 residues. The chain's CDR3 is CASTPGQAPYEQYF. DNA for the CDR3: TGCGCCAGCACTCCGGGACAGGCCCCCTACGAGCAGTACTTC.

The chain employs TRBV11-1 and TRBJ2-5; TRBD1 agrees at 8 bases. Matching the DNA end better, TRBJ2-7 makes the J call doubtful. The germline V gene has CDR1 SGHAT and CDR2 FQDESV (reference sequence). The CDR3 sequence is 15 residues long. CDR3 sequence (DNA): TGTGCCAGCGAACTCCGGACAGGGATCTCCTACGAGCAGTACTTC. Its translation is CASELRTGISYEQYF.